This T cell receptor (beta chain) was recorded in a study of T cells in Graves' hyperthyroidism and ophthalmopathy. What was amplified from RNA transcripts were TCR beta CDR3 regions. The HTBI primer set served for first-round RT-PCR of the TCR CDR3. TCRdb redid the calling of the multiplex PCR reads with MiXCR, one entry per CDR3 protein. The sample has 350,000 to 400,000 distinct CDR3 sequences; 15% are singletons. The germline V gene encodes CDR1 SGHDT and CDR2 YYEEEE. Trimming took off 6 bases at V and 5 bases at J, with 17 bases between the two ends. The CDR3 length is 14 residues. Clinical symptoms, serum thyroxine, TRAb, thyroid ultrasound and orbital computed tomography established diagnosis. This clonotype was counted many times.

The sequenced material came from blood. The origin of this receptor is a woman aged 25-40 years with Graves' hyperthyroidism. This chain connects TRBV5-6 to TRBJ1-2, with a possible D match to TRBD1 (6 bases). CDR3 bases: TGTGCCAGCACTTACCCGACAGGCCCTTATGGCTACACCTTC. Protein: CASTYPTGPYGYTF.